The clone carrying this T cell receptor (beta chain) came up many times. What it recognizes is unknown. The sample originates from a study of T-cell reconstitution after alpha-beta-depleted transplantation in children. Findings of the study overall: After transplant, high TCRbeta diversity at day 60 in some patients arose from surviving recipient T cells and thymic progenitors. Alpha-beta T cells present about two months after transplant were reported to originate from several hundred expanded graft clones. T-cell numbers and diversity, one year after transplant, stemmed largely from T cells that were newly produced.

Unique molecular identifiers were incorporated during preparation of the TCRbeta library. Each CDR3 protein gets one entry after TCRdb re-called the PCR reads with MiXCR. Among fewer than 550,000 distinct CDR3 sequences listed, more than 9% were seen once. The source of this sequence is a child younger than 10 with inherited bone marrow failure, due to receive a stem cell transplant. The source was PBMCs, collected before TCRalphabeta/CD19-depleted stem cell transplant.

CDR3 nucleotides: TGTGCCAGCAGCTACTCCCTCTCCTATGGGCAGTACTTC. Amino acid sequence: CASSYSLSYGQYF. The chain couples TRBV7-2 to TRBJ2-7; D remains ambiguous. The V gene's germline CDR1 is SGHTA and CDR2 FQGNSA. There are 13 residues in the CDR3. The ends were cut back, 4 bases at V and 9 bases at J, with 16 bases in the middle.